This TCR beta chain was profiled in a study of beta chain features in type 1 diabetes. Findings and limits, study-wide: Patients with Type 1 diabetes showed moderately but significantly shorter TCRB CDR3s in all four CD4+ subsets.

Germline V gene data show CDR1 as SGHTA and CDR2 as FQGTGA. Trimming at V came to 6 bases and at J to 6 bases, leaving 11 bases not matched to a gene. The CDR3 is made up of 15 amino acids. Sorted populations all exceeded 95% purity. About this clone: Its antigen remains unidentified.

Expressed TCRB transcripts were sequenced after all isolated RNA was converted to cDNA. Clones were sequenced by immunoSEQ multiplex PCR, and TCRdb holds only the in-frame ones, with some missing. The data hold over 150,000 clones, with approximately 8% observed a single time. This TCR was sampled from a woman aged 40 to 55 with type 1 diabetes. The specimen sequenced was central memory CD4+ T cells from blood. The chain carries TRBV7-3 and TRBJ2-1; 7 bases match TRBD2. The CDR3 DNA follows: TGTGCCAGCAGGCCGCGGGAGCGGACGAGCAATGAGCAGTTCTTC. Protein product: CASRPRERTSNEQFF.